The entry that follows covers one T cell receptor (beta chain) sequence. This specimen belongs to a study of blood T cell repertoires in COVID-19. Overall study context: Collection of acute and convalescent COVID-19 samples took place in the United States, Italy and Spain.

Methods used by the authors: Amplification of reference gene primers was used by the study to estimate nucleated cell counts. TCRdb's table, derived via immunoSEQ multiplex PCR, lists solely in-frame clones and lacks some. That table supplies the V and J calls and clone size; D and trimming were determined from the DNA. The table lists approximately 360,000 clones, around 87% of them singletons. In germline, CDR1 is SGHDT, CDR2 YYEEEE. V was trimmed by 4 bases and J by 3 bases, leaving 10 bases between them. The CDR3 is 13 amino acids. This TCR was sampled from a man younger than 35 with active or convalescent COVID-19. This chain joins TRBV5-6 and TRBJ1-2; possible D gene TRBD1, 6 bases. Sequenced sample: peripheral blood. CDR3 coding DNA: TGTGCCAGCAGCCCCGGACAGCACTATGGCTACACCTTC. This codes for CASSPGQHYGYTF.